Listed here are 17 T cell receptor beta chains from one sample, sequenced in a study of blood T cell repertoires in COVID-19. The table came from immunoSEQ multiplex PCR; TCRdb's copy has only in-frame clones and leaves some out. The data contain about 46,000 clones, about nine tenths of them singletons. The sample consisted of peripheral blood. Source of these receptors: a man between 65 and 85 years old with active COVID-19.

V is TRBV6-1 and J is TRBJ1-4; D is unresolved. The germline V gene has CDR1 MNHNS and CDR2 SASEGT. Trimming took 0 bases from V and 9 from J, leaving 17 bases between them. The CDR3 loop spans 16 amino acids. CDR3 loop: CASSEAGRAGRKKLFF. CDR3 in DNA: TGTGCCAGCAGTGAAGCCGGGAGGGCTGGGAGGAAAAAACTGTTTTTT.

The chain links TRBV27 to TRBJ1-5; 8 positions agree with TRBD1. The CDR3 spans 14 residues. The germline CDR1 and CDR2 sequences are MNHEY and SMNVEV (reference sequence). The V and J ends lost 6 bases and 5 bases, in that order; junction bases with no gene match: 6. CDR3: CASSRGQGHQPQHF. CDR3 bases: TGTGCCAGCAGCCGAGGACAGGGCCATCAGCCCCAGCATTTT.

The V and J genes are TRBV5-5 and TRBJ1-4; 8 nucleotides agree with TRBD1. V was pared by 3 bases and J by 8 bases, with 6 bases of the junction left unmatched. This CDR3 has 14 amino acids. CDR1 and CDR2 (germline): SGHKS, YYEKEE (reference sequence). As DNA, the CDR3 is TGTGCCAGCAGCTCCCGGACAGGGCCGGAAAAACTGTTTTTT. The encoded protein is CASSSRTGPEKLFF.

The CDR3 loop is CASSVYGAGSYNEQFF. Here the CDR3 DNA reads TGTGCCAGCAGCGTATACGGTGCCGGGTCCTACAATGAGCAGTTCTTC. The chain couples TRBV11-2 to TRBJ2-1; D is undetermined. V dropped 5 bases and J dropped 1 base, with 15 bases sitting between them. The germline V gene has CDR1 SGHAT and CDR2 FQNNGV. The CDR3 covers 16 residues.

The chain has TRBV24-1 and TRBJ1-4; no firm D call. Germline V gene lookup returns CDR1 KGHDR and CDR2 SFDVKD. The CDR3 is made up of 15 amino acids. V was cut by 2 bases and J by 7 bases, with 13 bases left in between. The CDR3 region has the DNA TGTGCCACCAGTGATTCTGAGACTTTCGGTGAAAAACTGTTTTTT. Amino acids: CATSDSETFGEKLFF.

The sample holds one count of this clone. This sequence joins TRBV15 and TRBJ1-1; D unresolved. From germline, CDR1 is LNHNV and CDR2 YYDKDF (reference sequence). V lost 3 bases to trimming and J lost 3 bases, with 8 bases between them. The CDR3 has 13 residues. The CDR3 is CATSRREYTEAFF. CDR3 in DNA: TGTGCCACCAGCAGGAGGGAATACACTGAAGCTTTCTTT.

This clone was recorded once. This chain joins TRBV18 and TRBJ2-7; 7 nucleotides line up with TRBD1. Germline CDR1 and CDR2: KGHSH and LQKENI. There are 14 residues in the CDR3. Trimming at V came to 4 bases and at J to 6 bases, leaving 9 bases not matched to a gene. The CDR3, as DNA: TGTGCCAGCTCACAGGACAGGAAATGGTCCGAGCAGTACTTC. Translating it yields CASSQDRKWSEQYF.

V and J are TRBV30 and TRBJ2-1, with D perhaps TRBD2 (5 bases). The V end was cut by 3 bases, the J end by 4 bases, with 13 bases between. The CDR3 loop spans 14 amino acids. The germline V gene has CDR1 GTSNPN and CDR2 SVGIG (reference sequence). Here the CDR3 reads CAWRVLRLYNEQFF. CDR3 in DNA: TGTGCCTGGAGGGTATTACGACTATACAATGAGCAGTTCTTC.

The chain recombines TRBV7-2 with TRBJ1-1; D gene uncertain. The CDR3 extends over 14 amino acids. Looked up from germline, CDR1 is SGHTA and CDR2 is FQGNSA. Deletions cut 4 bases from V and 5 bases from J, with 14 bases between. Written as DNA, the CDR3 is TGTGCCAGCAGCTCCGCACGGGAGTCGACTGAAGCTTTCTTT. It specifies CASSSARESTEAFF. The complete variable domain, with remaining parts taken from reference TRBV7-2 and TRBJ1-1, reads GAGVSQSPSNKVTEKGKDVELRCDPISGHTALYWYRQSLGQGLEFLIYFQGNSAPDKSGLPSDRFSAERTGGSVSTLTIQRTQQEDSAVYLCASSSARESTEAFFGQGTRLTVV.

The V gene is TRBV7-3, the J gene TRBJ1-2, with 10 bases matching TRBD1. The CDR3 is made up of 15 amino acids. Germline V gene sequence: CDR1 SGHTA, CDR2 FQGTGA. The trim removed 2 bases at V and 9 bases at J, leaving 9 bases unmatched. CDR3 sequence: CASSLEGQGRYRYTF. For the CDR3, the DNA is TGTGCCAGCAGCTTAGAGGGACAGGGGAGGTACCGCTACACCTTC.

The V and J genes are TRBV6-5 and TRBJ1-6; D might be TRBD1 (6 bases). Germline V gene sequence: CDR1 MNHEY, CDR2 SVGAGI. The V and J ends lost 2 bases and 8 bases respectively, with 13 bases between them. The CDR3 has 15 residues. CDR3 nucleotide sequence: TGTGCCAGCAGTTACGGGGGGGCAGGGGATTCACCCCTCCACTTT. Its protein is CASSYGGAGDSPLHF.

V gene TRBV29-1 combines with J gene TRBJ2-1; a possible D gene is TRBD1 (8 bases). V lost 5 bases to trimming and J lost 7 bases, with 15 bases between them. Germline loops: CDR1 SQVTM, CDR2 ANQGSEA. This CDR3 comprises 13 residues. The chain's CDR3 is CSVYLQGGNEQFF. The CDR3 DNA reads as TGCAGCGTTTACCTACAGGGGGGGAATGAGCAGTTCTTC.

In this sample, this clone turned up a few times. The chain recombines TRBV12-3 or TRBV12-4 with TRBJ1-1; unclear D gene. Trimming cost V 6 bases and J 0 bases, with 5 bases left between them. This CDR3 comprises 12 residues. The DNA for the CDR3 is TGTGCCAGCAGACAGCTGAACACTGAAGCTTTCTTT. Amino acid sequence: CASRQLNTEAFF.

The chain is built from TRBV23-1 and TRBJ2-7; 7 bases fit TRBD2. TRBV23-1 is classed as an ORF, of uncertain function. The length of the CDR3 is 16 residues. The trim removed 0 bases at V and 4 bases at J, leaving 9 bases unmatched. The CDR3 region has the DNA TGCGCCAGCAGTCAATCGGGGCGCGGGAGACTATACGAGCAGTACTTC. Its translation: CASSQSGRGRLYEQYF.

The chain combines TRBV2 with TRBJ1-2; 8 nucleotides align to TRBD1. V gave up 9 bases and J gave up 7 bases; unmatched junction bases: 4. The CDR3 has 11 amino acids. CDR1 is SNHLY and CDR2 is FYNNEI in the germline V gene. The CDR3 nucleotides are TGTGCCAGAGACAGGGGATTTGGCTACACCTTC. This gives the protein CARDRGFGYTF.

This clone occurred once. The chain uses TRBV6-5 and TRBJ2-7, with D perhaps TRBD1 (6 bases). The CDR3 spans 14 residues. The germline V gene has CDR1 MNHEY and CDR2 SVGAGI. V lost 8 bases and J 4 bases, leaving 18 bases between the germline ends. The CDR3 loop is CASRSGTPAYEQYF. In nucleotides, the CDR3 is TGTGCCAGCCGATCCGGGACACCTGCTTACGAGCAGTACTTC.

The genes are TRBV7-2 and TRBJ1-2; TRBD1 is a possible D gene (6 bases). The CDR3 is 13 residues long. Trimming left V 1 base short and J 6 bases short, with 9 bases between. Germline values: CDR1 SGHTA, CDR2 FQGNSA. This CDR3 is CASSLVQGNGYTF. The CDR3 nucleotides read TGTGCCAGCAGCTTAGTACAGGGAAATGGCTACACCTTC.